A selection of T cell receptor beta chains follows, all from one sample in a study of blood T cell repertoires in COVID-19. Measured with immunoSEQ multiplex PCR; TCRdb has only the in-frame clones, and not every one. The table records about 410,000 clones, 86% of them present only once. The sample taken for sequencing was peripheral blood. The receptors originated from a woman in her 30s with active or convalescent COVID-19. Each CDR3 is given with its conserved first and last residue. The D gene is left open where the match is weak. Part of the rows lack a size; the others show once, few, many or a class for expanded clones.

abundance: once; d_gene: -; v_gene: TRBV5-6; j_gene: TRBJ2-7; CDR3nt: TGTGCCCGGCGGACGGACACCTTCCGGGAGCAGTACTTC; CDR3aa: CARRTDTFREQYF
abundance: -; d_gene: TRBD1; v_gene: TRBV5-1; j_gene: TRBJ1-1; CDR3nt: TGCGCCAGCAGGTTTCTGGAGGGACAGGGGGCCGACACTGAAGCTTTCTTT; CDR3aa: CASRFLEGQGADTEAFF
abundance: -; d_gene: -; v_gene: TRBV13; j_gene: TRBJ2-1; CDR3nt: TGTGCCAGCAGCTTTTGGGGGCAGGGGTGGGATGAGCAGTTCTTC; CDR3aa: CASSFWGQGWDEQFF
abundance: -; d_gene: -; v_gene: TRBV5-1; j_gene: TRBJ2-1; CDR3nt: TGCGCCAGCAGCTTGGACTCCTCCGCGGGTGAGCAGTTCTTC; CDR3aa: CASSLDSSAGEQFF
abundance: -; d_gene: -; v_gene: TRBV5-1; j_gene: TRBJ2-6; CDR3nt: TGCGCCAGCAGCCCTGAGGGACTTGTAGACATGTCTGGGGCCAACGTCCTGACTTTC; CDR3aa: CASSPEGLVDMSGANVLTF
abundance: -; d_gene: -; v_gene: TRBV7-7; j_gene: TRBJ2-2; CDR3nt: TGTGCCAGCAGCTTAGTTCAGAACACCGGGGAGCTGTTTTTT; CDR3aa: CASSLVQNTGELFF
abundance: -; d_gene: TRBD1; v_gene: TRBV29-1; j_gene: TRBJ1-2; CDR3nt: TGCAGCGTTGACGGGGGACAGGGGGCGGACTATGGCTACACCTTC; CDR3aa: CSVDGGQGADYGYTF
abundance: -; d_gene: TRBD1; v_gene: TRBV2; j_gene: TRBJ1-2; CDR3nt: TGTGCCAGCAGTTATGACAGGGGGCTCGGCTACACCTTC; CDR3aa: CASSYDRGLGYTF
abundance: -; d_gene: TRBD2; v_gene: TRBV11-2; j_gene: TRBJ2-5; CDR3nt: TGTGCCAGCAGCCTCGGATCCGGTAGCGGGGTCCAAGAGACCCAGTACTTC; CDR3aa: CASSLGSGSGVQETQYF
abundance: few; d_gene: -; v_gene: TRBV5-8; j_gene: TRBJ1-1; CDR3nt: TGTGCCAGCACCCTTTCTGGCGGGAACACTGAAGCTTTCTTT; CDR3aa: CASTLSGGNTEAFF
abundance: -; d_gene: TRBD1; v_gene: TRBV24-1; j_gene: TRBJ1-1; CDR3nt: TGTGCCACAGTGAAACAGGGGTGGGACGCTGAAGCTTTCTTT; CDR3aa: CATVKQGWDAEAFF
abundance: -; d_gene: -; v_gene: TRBV6-5; j_gene: TRBJ2-1; CDR3nt: TGTGCCAGCAGTTCCCCCAGGGGCAATGAGCAGTTCTTC; CDR3aa: CASSSPRGNEQFF
abundance: -; d_gene: -; v_gene: TRBV5-6; j_gene: TRBJ1-2; CDR3nt: TGTGCCAGCAGCTTGCCGACAGGAAAAGGCTACACCTTC; CDR3aa: CASSLPTGKGYTF
abundance: -; d_gene: -; v_gene: TRBV27; j_gene: TRBJ1-3; CDR3nt: TGTGCCAGCAGCTCCACAGGGAGCGCCATATATTTT; CDR3aa: CASSSTGSAIYF
abundance: once; d_gene: -; v_gene: TRBV7-7; j_gene: TRBJ1-1; CDR3nt: TGTGCCAGCAGCTTACAGTTCGGACAGACTCTTTTCAACACTGAAGCTTTCTTT; CDR3aa: CASSLQFGQTLFNTEAFF
abundance: -; d_gene: -; v_gene: TRBV3-1/TRBV3-2; j_gene: TRBJ1-2; CDR3nt: TGTGCCAGCAGCCAAGATGGGCCTTTCTATGGCTACACCTTC; CDR3aa: CASSQDGPFYGYTF
abundance: -; d_gene: TRBD1; v_gene: TRBV10-1; j_gene: TRBJ1-1; CDR3nt: TGCGCCAGCAGTGAGACGGACAGGCTGACTGAAGCTTTCTTT; CDR3aa: CASSETDRLTEAFF
abundance: -; d_gene: -; v_gene: TRBV28; j_gene: TRBJ2-3; CDR3nt: TGTGCCAGCAGCCTCGAGTCAGGTGCGGGGAGAGATACGCAGTATTTT; CDR3aa: CASSLESGAGRDTQYF
abundance: -; d_gene: -; v_gene: TRBV14; j_gene: TRBJ2-3; CDR3nt: TGTGCCAGCAGCCAAGATGAAGATCCGAGAGATACGCAGTATTTT; CDR3aa: CASSQDEDPRDTQYF
abundance: -; d_gene: -; v_gene: TRBV7-8; j_gene: TRBJ1-1; CDR3nt: TGTGCCAGCAGCTTAGTGGAGGCCACGAACACTGAAGCTTTCTTT; CDR3aa: CASSLVEATNTEAFF
abundance: once; d_gene: -; v_gene: TRBV2; j_gene: TRBJ1-2; CDR3nt: TGTGCCAGCAGTGAAGCGGGACTTCCCTCTGCGGAGAGCTACACCTTC; CDR3aa: CASSEAGLPSAESYTF
abundance: -; d_gene: TRBD1; v_gene: TRBV7-9; j_gene: TRBJ1-6; CDR3nt: TGTGCCAGCAGCTTTTATACAGGGGATTCACCCCTCCACTTT; CDR3aa: CASSFYTGDSPLHF
abundance: -; d_gene: TRBD2; v_gene: TRBV7-8; j_gene: TRBJ2-2; CDR3nt: TGTGCCAGCAGCCAGAGGACTAGCGGGGGACAGGTGTTTTTT; CDR3aa: CASSQRTSGGQVFF
abundance: -; d_gene: -; v_gene: TRBV5-4; j_gene: TRBJ1-3; CDR3nt: TGTGCCAGCAGCTTGCTCTCGGGAAACACCATATATTTT; CDR3aa: CASSLLSGNTIYF
abundance: -; d_gene: -; v_gene: TRBV7-9; j_gene: TRBJ1-6; CDR3nt: TGTGCCAGCAGCCCTGGACAGCTAACCTCCTATAATTCACCCCTCCACTTT; CDR3aa: CASSPGQLTSYNSPLHF
abundance: -; d_gene: -; v_gene: TRBV10-3; j_gene: TRBJ2-5; CDR3nt: TGTGCCGAGCGAGAGACCCAGTACTTC; CDR3aa: CAERETQYF
abundance: -; d_gene: -; v_gene: TRBV7-2; j_gene: TRBJ1-5; CDR3nt: TGTGCCAGCAGCCGTACTGGGCAGGGAATACAGCCCCAGCATTTT; CDR3aa: CASSRTGQGIQPQHF
abundance: -; d_gene: TRBD1; v_gene: TRBV5-1; j_gene: TRBJ1-4; CDR3nt: TGCGCCAGCAGCTTAAACACAGGGGGGGATGAAAAACTGTTTTTT; CDR3aa: CASSLNTGGDEKLFF
abundance: -; d_gene: -; v_gene: TRBV19; j_gene: TRBJ1-3; CDR3nt: TGTGCCAGTAGTAGGGTACCACGGGCTGGAAACACCATATATTTT; CDR3aa: CASSRVPRAGNTIYF
abundance: -; d_gene: -; v_gene: TRBV6-1; j_gene: TRBJ1-5; CDR3nt: TGTGCCAGCAGTGAACAGGGTGACCAGCCCCAGCATTTT; CDR3aa: CASSEQGDQPQHF
abundance: few; d_gene: TRBD2; v_gene: TRBV5-1; j_gene: TRBJ2-7; CDR3nt: TGCGCCAGCAACCTAGCGGGGGGCCCCTACGAGCAGTACTTC; CDR3aa: CASNLAGGPYEQYF
abundance: -; d_gene: TRBD2; v_gene: TRBV7-2; j_gene: TRBJ2-1; CDR3nt: TGTGCCAGCAGCACCCCGGGACTAGCGTTTATCAATGAGCAGTTCTTC; CDR3aa: CASSTPGLAFINEQFF
abundance: once; d_gene: -; v_gene: TRBV7-9; j_gene: TRBJ1-2; CDR3nt: TGTGCCAGCAGCCACCTTGGGACTGACGACTATGGCTACACCTTC; CDR3aa: CASSHLGTDDYGYTF